Presented here are 25 T cell receptor beta chains from one specimen sequenced in a study of blood T cell repertoires in COVID-19. Clones were read by immunoSEQ multiplex PCR, and TCRdb kept only the in-frame ones, dropping some. The sample lists some 150,000 clones, 81% occurring once. Sequences were obtained from peripheral blood. The receptors were gathered from a woman aged 60-75 years with active or convalescent COVID-19.

The rearrangement uses TRBV7-7 and TRBJ1-1, with D tentatively TRBD1 (6 bases). CDR1 is SSHAT and CDR2 is FNYEAQ in the germline V gene (reference sequence). V lost 5 bases, J lost 1 base, and 8 bases lay in between. The CDR3 is 13 residues long. The CDR3 spells CASSMDRNTEAFF. The CDR3, as DNA: TGTGCCAGCAGCATGGACAGGAACACTGAAGCTTTCTTT.

V usage is TRBV21-1 and J usage is TRBJ1-1. TRBV21-1 is recorded as a pseudogene. The CDR3 totals 16 residues. CDR3 amino acids: CASSKKYEAADTEAFF. In nucleotides, the CDR3 is TGTGCCAGCAGCAAAAAATATGAGGCGGCGGACACTGAAGCTTTCTTT.

The chain carries TRBV5-5 and TRBJ2-3; TRBD2 might be the D (5 bases). The CDR3 length is 13 residues. CDR1 is SGHKS, CDR2 YYEKEE, per germline (reference sequence). The ends were cut back, 3 bases at V and 6 bases at J, with 11 bases in the middle. In DNA, the CDR3 is TGTGCCAGCAGCTGGGGAGCACAGGATACGCAGTATTTT. Its translation is CASSWGAQDTQYF.

V usage is TRBV6-2 or TRBV6-3 and J usage is TRBJ2-1, with 7 positions matching TRBD2. The CDR3 is made up of 13 amino acids. V shed 6 bases and J 9 bases; nucleotides not matched to a gene: 8. Germline V gene data show CDR1 as MNHEY and CDR2 as SVGEGT. The CDR3 protein is CASSPTSVTEQFF. In DNA, the CDR3 is TGTGCCAGCAGCCCAACTAGCGTCACTGAGCAGTTCTTC.

The chain uses TRBV7-9 and TRBJ2-3; D may be TRBD1 (6 bases). CDR3 length: 14 amino acids. Trimming removed 2 bases from V and 3 bases from J, with 9 bases in between. Looked up from germline, CDR1 is SEHNR and CDR2 is FQNEAQ (reference sequence). CDR3 coding DNA: TGTGCCAGCAGCTTATCTCAGGGGACAGATACGCAGTATTTT. It translates to CASSLSQGTDTQYF.

This chain links TRBV5-1 with TRBJ2-2, with 8 nucleotides matching TRBD1. V lost 4 bases and J lost 6; bases outside the gene matches: 11. CDR1 is SGHRS, CDR2 YFSETQ, per germline. This CDR3 is built from 16 residues. The CDR3 DNA follows: TGCGCCAGCAGCACGATACAGGGGGAAGGGCCCGGGGAGCTGTTTTTT. Its protein is CASSTIQGEGPGELFF.

The CDR3 DNA reads as TGTGCCAGCCTGGTTAGCGGGAACACCGGGGAGCTGTTTTTT. Its translation is CASLVSGNTGELFF. This rearrangement joins TRBV28 to TRBJ2-2; D might be TRBD2 (6 bases). Per the germline V gene, CDR1 is MDHEN and CDR2 is SYDVKM. Trimming pared 8 bases from V and 1 base from J, leaving 11 bases between. This CDR3 has 14 amino acids. Based on the CDR3 plus reference TRBV28 and TRBJ2-2, the full variable domain is DVKVTQSSRYLVKRTGEKVFLECVQDMDHENMFWYRQDPGLGLRLIYFSYDVKMKEKGDIPEGYSVSREKKERFSLILESASTNQTSMYLCASLVSGNTGELFFGEGSRLTVL.

This rearrangement joins TRBV7-9 to TRBJ1-3, with 7 bases that match TRBD1. The CDR3 totals 16 residues. CDR1 SEHNR and CDR2 FQNEAQ come from the germline V gene (reference sequence). Unmatched junction bases numbered 7, after V lost 5 bases and J lost 0 bases. As DNA, the CDR3 is TGTGCCAGCAGCCCGACAGGGCTCCTCTCTGGAAACACCATATATTTT. This sequence encodes CASSPTGLLSGNTIYF.

The gene calls are TRBV11-3 and TRBJ1-3; 7 bases are a match to TRBD1. Germline V gene data show CDR1 as SGHNT and CDR2 as YENEEA. The CDR3 has 18 residues. With 5 bases clipped from V and 2 bases from J, the junction kept 15 bases outside the gene matches. DNA for the CDR3: TGTGCCAGCAGCCGCGAGAAGACAGGGAGGACACCTGGAAACACCATATATTTT. It codes for CASSREKTGRTPGNTIYF.

This chain joins TRBV30 and TRBJ2-5; perhaps TRBD2 as D (6 bases). V was clipped by 3 bases and J by 2 bases, with 25 bases between them. The CDR3 loop spans 18 amino acids. Germline assignment: CDR1 GTSNPN and CDR2 SVGIG (reference sequence). The CDR3 protein is CAWSTSPGGLARQETQYF. Here the CDR3 DNA reads TGTGCCTGGAGCACCTCGCCCGGTGGGCTAGCGAGGCAAGAGACCCAGTACTTC.

CDR3 sequence (DNA): TGTGCCAGCAGCTCATCAGCGGGGGGCACAGATACGCAGTATTTT. Encoded protein: CASSSSAGGTDTQYF. The chain carries TRBV5-8 and TRBJ2-3, with TRBD2 identical over 8 bases. The junction had 4 bases not matched to a gene; V was cut back by 3 bases and J by 1 base. The CDR3 covers 15 residues. CDR1 is SGHTS and CDR2 is YDEGEE in the germline V gene.

This sequence joins TRBV28 and TRBJ1-1; TRBD1 might be the D (6 bases). The CDR3 has 14 amino acids. The V and J ends lost 6 bases and 1 base respectively, with 12 bases between them. Germline assignment: CDR1 MDHEN and CDR2 SYDVKM. The CDR3 bases are TGTGCCAGCAGGATGCGGGGGGCGAACACTGAAGCTTTCTTT. The encoded protein is CASRMRGANTEAFF.

This clone was seen a few times. The V call is TRBV2, the J call TRBJ2-5, with a tentative D call TRBD2 (5 bases). The CDR3 loop spans 13 amino acids. Trimming removed 4 bases at V and 2 bases at J, with 8 bases between. Germline V gene data show CDR1 as SNHLY and CDR2 as FYNNEI. The CDR3 loop reads CASSGRGQETQYF. Written as DNA, the CDR3 is TGTGCCAGCAGTGGACGGGGTCAAGAGACCCAGTACTTC.

This clone was counted once. The chain has TRBV27 and TRBJ1-6; 9 nucleotides align to TRBD1. V shed 4 bases, J shed 8 bases, and the junction held 0 bases outside the gene matches. Germline V gene data show CDR1 as MNHEY and CDR2 as SMNVEV (reference sequence). The CDR3 sequence is 13 residues long. The CDR3 sequence: CASSYRGHSPLHF. The CDR3 DNA reads TGTGCCAGCAGTTACAGGGGGCATTCACCCCTCCACTTT.

The chain combines TRBV3-1 (or the pseudogene TRBV3-2) with TRBJ1-6, with D perhaps matching TRBD1 (5 bases). The CDR3 is 16 residues long. Per germline, CDR1 LGHDT and CDR2 YNNKEL (reference sequence). Between the trimmed V and J ends, which lost 2 bases and 0 bases, there was a span of 8 bases. CDR3 nucleotide sequence: TGTGCCAGCAGCCAAACAGGTTACTCCTATAATTCACCCCTCCACTTT. Its translation is CASSQTGYSYNSPLHF.

The chain has TRBV10-2 and TRBJ1-1, with 8 bases fitting TRBD1. This CDR3 has 13 residues. CDR1 WSHSY and CDR2 SAAADI come from the germline V gene. V shed 6 bases, J shed 3 bases, and the junction held 3 bases outside the gene matches. The DNA for the CDR3 is TGCGCCAGCAGCGACAGGGGTTACACTGAAGCTTTCTTT. It encodes CASSDRGYTEAFF.

Details on this clone: Other DNA sequences in the same sample also yield this CDR3. The chain recombines TRBV2 with TRBJ1-5, with D unresolved. This CDR3 region has 13 residues. Between the trimmed V and J ends, which lost 7 bases and 4 bases, there was a span of 11 bases. From germline, CDR1 is SNHLY and CDR2 FYNNEI. CDR3 sequence (DNA): TGTGCCAGCAATCGTGAGGGAAATCAGCCCCAGCATTTT. Its protein is CASNREGNQPQHF.

The V and J genes are TRBV18 and TRBJ1-2, with D unresolved. Per germline, CDR1 KGHSH and CDR2 LQKENI. There are 14 residues in the CDR3. Between the trimmed V and J ends, which lost 4 bases and 5 bases, there was a span of 14 bases. The CDR3 protein is CASSHGELGYGYTF. In DNA form, the CDR3 reads TGTGCCAGCTCACACGGGGAGCTGGGGTATGGCTACACCTTC.

This clone occurred once. The gene calls are TRBV10-3 and TRBJ1-1, with D maybe TRBD1 (5 bases). The V and J ends lost 2 bases and 1 base respectively, with 8 bases between them. The CDR3 is 14 residues long. Germline V gene sequence: CDR1 ENHRY, CDR2 SYGVKD. CDR3 region: CAISEGRENTEAFF. DNA of the CDR3: TGTGCCATCAGTGAGGGCAGGGAGAACACTGAAGCTTTCTTT.

The chain links TRBV9 to TRBJ2-7, with 11 bases that match TRBD2. The V gene's germline CDR1 is SGDLS and CDR2 YYNGEE. The CDR3 extends over 18 amino acids. V lost 0 bases and J lost 5; bases outside the gene matches: 13. Written as DNA, the CDR3 is TGTGCCAGCAGCGTAGGCACGCCACTAGCGGGAGTTCGGAACGAGCAGTACTTC. Protein sequence: CASSVGTPLAGVRNEQYF. Supplemented by reference TRBV9 and TRBJ2-7, the full variable domain reads DSGVTQTPKHLITATGQRVTLRCSPRSGDLSVYWYQQSLDQGLQFLIQYYNGEERAKGNILERFSAQQFPDLHSELNLSSLELGDSALYFCASSVGTPLAGVRNEQYFGPGTRLTVT.

The chain recombines TRBV24-1 with TRBJ2-3; the D gene is possibly TRBD1 (6 bases). This CDR3 contains 15 residues. Germline V gene sequence: CDR1 KGHDR, CDR2 SFDVKD. With 4 bases removed from V and 2 bases from J, the gap between germline ends came to 12 bases. The CDR3 sequence is CATSDRDTSTDTQYF. The CDR3 DNA is TGTGCCACCAGTGACCGGGACACATCCACAGATACGCAGTATTTT.

The chain is built from TRBV27 and TRBJ2-4; D may be TRBD2 (5 bases). Between the trimmed V and J ends, which lost 2 bases and 5 bases, there was a span of 13 bases. Germline CDR1 reads MNHEY; CDR2 reads SMNVEV (reference sequence). This CDR3 is 15 amino acids long. This chain's CDR3 is CASSLAGFRQNIQYF. The CDR3 nucleotides read TGTGCCAGCAGTTTAGCGGGTTTTCGGCAAAACATTCAGTACTTC.

The rearrangement links TRBV7-2 to TRBJ2-3, with 7 nucleotides matching TRBD2. Trimming took 8 bases from V and 1 from J; bases not matched to a gene: 3. Per the germline V gene, CDR1 is SGHTA and CDR2 is FQGNSA. CDR3 length equals 13 residues. CDR3 sequence: CASGGGRTDTQYF. CDR3 sequence (DNA): TGTGCCAGCGGGGGGGGTCGCACAGATACGCAGTATTTT.

This chain uses TRBV6-1 with TRBJ1-2, with 9 bases fitting TRBD1. Per germline, CDR1 MNHNS and CDR2 SASEGT. The junction had 4 bases not matched to a gene; V was cut back by 0 bases and J by 5 bases. CDR3 length equals 15 residues. The CDR3 reads CASSEATGGGYGYTF. DNA for the CDR3: TGTGCCAGCAGTGAAGCTACAGGGGGCGGATATGGCTACACCTTC.

The genes are TRBV19 and TRBJ2-2; TRBD1 matches 11 bases. V was pared by 7 bases and J by 4 bases, with 8 bases of the junction left unmatched. CDR1 and CDR2 from the germline V gene are LNHDA and SQIVND (reference sequence). The CDR3 totals 16 residues. CDR3 sequence: CASIKPGTGGTGELFF. The CDR3 coding sequence is TGTGCCAGTATTAAGCCCGGGACAGGGGGCACCGGGGAGCTGTTTTTT.